Listed here are 21 T cell receptor beta chains from one sample, sequenced in a study of cytomegalovirus exposure and HLA in healthy donors. The PCR contained 60 Vbeta and 13 Jbeta primers. Sequencing was performed with immunoSEQ multiplex PCR; in TCRdb, only in-frame clones are kept and a portion is missing. The data show 50,000 to 60,000 clones, with approximately 80% seen just once and more than 1.4% held by the top ten. The material sequenced was PBMCs. The source is a female donor in good health and CMV-seronegative.

J is TRBJ2-1 and V is TRBV4-3, with 8 nucleotides matching TRBD1. There are 14 residues in the CDR3. V was pared by 4 bases and J by 4 bases, with 3 bases of the junction left unmatched. Germline V gene lookup returns CDR1 LGHNA and CDR2 YSLEER. Here the CDR3 reads CASSPRQGYNEQFF. The CDR3 bases are TGCGCCAGCAGCCCTCGACAGGGGTACAATGAGCAGTTCTTC.

The V gene is TRBV27, the J gene TRBJ1-1; TRBD1 is a possible D gene (6 bases). The CDR3 is made up of 15 amino acids. CDR1 is MNHEY, CDR2 SMNVEV, per germline (reference sequence). V lost 5 bases to trimming and J lost 0 bases, with 13 bases between them. CDR3 in DNA: TGTGCCAGCAGTCGGACAGAACCCATGAACACTGAAGCTTTCTTT. It specifies CASSRTEPMNTEAFF.

The rearrangement joins TRBV9 to TRBJ1-3; D is uncertain. V lost 6 bases to trimming and J lost 4 bases, with 11 bases between them. The CDR3 is 13 residues long. Germline-derived CDR1 and CDR2 are SGDLS and YYNGEE. CDR3 nucleotides: TGTGCCAGCACCCCAGGATTCGGAAACACCATATATTTT. As protein: CASTPGFGNTIYF.

J is TRBJ1-5 and V is TRBV19; D gene unclear. The germline gives CDR1 LNHDA, CDR2 SQIVND (reference sequence). V was clipped by 4 bases and J by 4 bases, with 26 bases between them. The CDR3 spans 19 residues. Here the CDR3 DNA reads TGTGCCAGTAGTACCGCACCAGGCGGAGGAGTCGCACCGAATCAGCCCCAGCATTTT. It encodes CASSTAPGGGVAPNQPQHF.

The genes are TRBV6-5 and TRBJ1-5, with no clear D. The CDR3 loop spans 12 amino acids. Trimming stripped 4 bases from V and 4 bases from J, with 5 bases between. In germline, CDR1 is MNHEY, CDR2 SVGAGI. The CDR3 protein is CASSSLNQPQHF. CDR3 in DNA: TGTGCCAGCAGTTCCCTAAATCAGCCCCAGCATTTT.

The chain recombines TRBV7-9 with TRBJ1-3, with D hard to call. V lost 1 base and J 3 bases, leaving 7 bases between the germline ends. The germline V gene has CDR1 SEHNR and CDR2 FQNEAQ (reference sequence). The CDR3 spans 14 residues. CDR3 sequence reads: CASSLEAVGNTIYF. The DNA for the CDR3 is TGTGCCAGCAGCTTAGAGGCGGTTGGAAACACCATATATTTT.

The chain recombines TRBV11-2 with TRBJ1-1; 11 bases fit TRBD1. CDR3 length: 15 residues. The germline gives CDR1 SGHAT, CDR2 FQNNGV. The V segment lost 4 bases and the J segment 2 bases; nucleotides outside the gene matches: 3. Here the CDR3 DNA reads TGTGCCAGCAGCTCGGGACAGGGGGATAACACTGAAGCTTTCTTT. Its protein product is CASSSGQGDNTEAFF.

The chain uses TRBV10-3 and TRBJ2-1, with TRBD2 matching over 8 bases. The CDR3 loop spans 13 amino acids. V dropped 9 bases and J dropped 4; count of bases not matched to a gene: 5. Germline CDR1 is ENHRY and CDR2 is SYGVKD. CDR3 residues: CAITGGIYNEQFF. The DNA of the CDR3 is TGTGCCATTACGGGGGGGATTTACAATGAGCAGTTCTTC.

V usage is TRBV19 and J usage is TRBJ1-1, with TRBD1 identical over 7 bases. Trimming took 4 bases from V and 4 from J; bases not matched to a gene: 9. This CDR3 contains 15 residues. Germline CDR1 reads LNHDA; CDR2 reads SQIVND (reference sequence). This chain's CDR3 is CASSKGRQGGTEAFF. The CDR3 nucleotides are TGTGCCAGTAGTAAGGGGCGGCAGGGGGGCACTGAAGCTTTCTTT.

This clone has a handful of counts. The CDR3 loop is CASILGQVRGAFF. The CDR3 DNA reads TGTGCCAGCATTCTAGGACAGGTCCGTGGAGCTTTCTTT. The chain recombines TRBV6-1 with TRBJ1-1; 7 positions match TRBD1. CDR3 size: 13 residues. The V segment lost 7 bases and the J segment 10 bases; nucleotides outside the gene matches: 12. CDR1 is MNHNS, CDR2 SASEGT, per germline.

The V and J genes are TRBV7-2 and TRBJ2-7; TRBD1 agrees at 8 bases. The CDR3 sequence is 16 residues long. Germline assignment: CDR1 SGHTA and CDR2 FQGNSA. V dropped 5 bases and J dropped 3; count of bases not matched to a gene: 12. The CDR3 DNA follows: TGTGCCAGCAGCCAGGGCGGGGACAGGCGACTCTACGAGCAGTACTTC. This gives the protein CASSQGGDRRLYEQYF.

This chain links TRBV5-1 with TRBJ1-3; 7 bases fit TRBD1. Germline CDR1 and CDR2: SGHRS and YFSETQ. The CDR3 loop spans 21 amino acids. Trimming removed 2 bases from V and 0 bases from J; junction bases left unmatched: 20. As DNA, the CDR3 is TGCGCCAGCAGCTTTAAACCCGGGACAGCGTTTCTACCAAGCTCTGGAAACACCATATATTTT. This translates into CASSFKPGTAFLPSSGNTIYF.

CDR3 residues: CASRYRGGTEAFF. The CDR3, as DNA: TGTGCCAGCAGGTACAGGGGCGGCACTGAAGCTTTCTTT. The rearrangement uses TRBV6-5 and TRBJ1-1, with 7 nucleotides matching TRBD1. The CDR3 runs 13 residues. CDR1 and CDR2 from the germline V gene are MNHEY and SVGAGI. The V and J ends lost 6 bases and 4 bases, in that order; junction bases with no gene match: 5.

The CDR3 DNA reads as TGCGCCAGCAGCCAAGTTACAGGGGGGGGCTTCTACGAGCAGTACTTC. Translation gives CASSQVTGGGFYEQYF. This rearrangement joins TRBV4-3 to TRBJ2-7; D is possibly TRBD1 (8 bases). CDR1 LGHNA and CDR2 YSLEER come from the germline V gene. CDR3 length: 16 amino acids. The germline V and J ends were trimmed by 1 base and 3 bases, with 16 bases remaining between them.

The rearrangement links TRBV25-1 to TRBJ1-2; a weak D match, TRBD1 (5 bases). The germline V and J ends were trimmed by 7 bases and 6 bases, with 12 bases remaining between them. The CDR3 is 12 amino acids. Germline V CDR1 and CDR2: MGHDK, SYGVNS. The CDR3 sequence: CASTPGGNGYTF. DNA of the CDR3: TGTGCCAGCACCCCTGGGGGGAATGGCTACACCTTC.

A few counts support this clone. The V gene is TRBV7-2, the J gene TRBJ2-5, with 9 bases fitting TRBD1. J gave up 2 bases and V 4 bases, and 2 bases lay outside the gene matches. The CDR3 spans 14 residues. Germline assignment: CDR1 SGHTA and CDR2 FQGNSA. CDR3 nucleotides: TGTGCCAGCAGCTCGGACAGGGGTCAAGAGACCCAGTACTTC. This translates into CASSSDRGQETQYF. Variable domain in full (rest from reference TRBV7-2 and TRBJ2-5): GAGVSQSPSNKVTEKGKDVELRCDPISGHTALYWYRQSLGQGLEFLIYFQGNSAPDKSGLPSDRFSAERTGGSVSTLTIQRTQQEDSAVYLCASSSDRGQETQYFGPGTRLLVL.

The genes are TRBV6-6 and TRBJ1-1; D is unresolved. Germline V CDR1 and CDR2: MNHNY, SVGAGI (reference sequence). The CDR3 extends over 13 amino acids. The V end was cut by 0 bases, the J end by 1 base, with 3 bases between. The CDR3 spells CASSYSKNTEAFF. DNA of the CDR3: TGTGCCAGCAGTTACTCCAAGAACACTGAAGCTTTCTTT.

This clone occurred a few times. The V call is TRBV7-2, the J call TRBJ2-3; 13 nucleotides match TRBD2. The CDR3 has 16 amino acids. Looked up from germline, CDR1 is SGHTA and CDR2 is FQGNSA. V lost 3 bases, J lost 1 base, and 1 base stayed unmatched. CDR3 sequence: CASSFGLAGGTDTQYF. The CDR3 DNA is TGTGCCAGCAGCTTTGGACTAGCGGGGGGCACAGATACGCAGTATTTT. The entire variable domain, with the rest obtained from reference TRBV7-2 and TRBJ2-3, is as follows: GAGVSQSPSNKVTEKGKDVELRCDPISGHTALYWYRQSLGQGLEFLIYFQGNSAPDKSGLPSDRFSAERTGGSVSTLTIQRTQQEDSAVYLCASSFGLAGGTDTQYFGPGTRLTVL.

The chain combines TRBV6-4 with TRBJ2-3, with 8 bases matching TRBD2. Germline CDR1 MRHNA, CDR2 SNTAGT. The ends lost 10 bases at V and 4 bases at J; junction bases unmatched: 22. This CDR3 is 18 amino acids long. For the CDR3, the DNA is TGTGCCACCTCCCGAAACATAGAGAGCGGGGGTGGTGCAGATACGCAGTATTTT. It yields the protein CATSRNIESGGGADTQYF.

The CDR3 is CAISPTGGNSYTF. CDR3 DNA sequence: TGTGCCATCTCTCCGACAGGGGGTAATAGCTACACCTTC. The gene calls are TRBV10-3 and TRBJ1-2; 9 nucleotides line up with TRBD1. The V segment lost 8 bases and the J segment 9 bases; nucleotides outside the gene matches: 10. The CDR3 loop spans 13 amino acids. Germline CDR1 ENHRY, CDR2 SYGVKD.

The gene calls are TRBV11-2 and TRBJ2-5, with 8 bases lining up with TRBD1. With the DNA end fitting TRBJ2-7 better, the J assignment may be wrong. The length of the CDR3 is 14 residues. Per germline, CDR1 SGHAT and CDR2 FQNNGV. The CDR3 sequence: CASRRTGTSYEQYF. The CDR3 DNA reads TGTGCCAGCAGGCGGACAGGGACCTCCTACGAGCAGTACTTC.